One sample yielded the 17 T cell receptor beta chains listed below, sequenced in a study of a mutant IDH1 vaccine in newly diagnosed glioma. Libraries were prepared by immunoSEQ multiplex PCR; TCRdb keeps only in-frame clonotypes and omits some of them. The data contain 50,000 to 65,000 clones, roughly nine tenths of them singletons. For these TCRs, the target antigens are not known. Time point in this sample: week 35, safety follow-up. In every dose of vaccine, 300 ug of mutant IDH1 20-mer peptide was given alongside topical imiquimod. The source was PBMCs, collected from a glioma patient whose treatment included an IDH1 peptide vaccine. The receptors were gathered from a man aged 35-49 years with glioma.

The rearrangement links TRBV7-2 to TRBJ2-1; 9 bases agree with TRBD2. The CDR3 has 16 amino acids. Germline-derived CDR1 and CDR2 are SGHTA and FQGNSA. V lost 4 bases, J lost 6 bases, and 10 bases stayed unmatched. CDR3 sequence reads: CASSSSPGLASNEQFF. In DNA, the CDR3 is TGTGCCAGCAGCTCCTCCCCGGGACTAGCCTCCAATGAGCAGTTCTTC.

The V gene is TRBV2, the J gene TRBJ1-2; no reliable D call. Trimming took off 9 bases at V and 1 base at J, with 9 bases between the two ends. The germline CDR1 and CDR2 sequences are SNHLY and FYNNEI. The CDR3 is 12 amino acids. The CDR3 here is CASTAVNYGYTF. The DNA of the CDR3 is TGTGCCAGTACAGCTGTTAACTATGGCTACACCTTC.

The chain uses TRBV6-5 and TRBJ2-1, with 11 bases that match TRBD2. After removal of 6 bases from V and 7 bases from J, the junction contained 5 bases not matched to a gene. Germline assignment: CDR1 MNHEY and CDR2 SVGAGI. This CDR3 comprises 14 residues. CDR3 bases: TGTGCCAGCAGAACTAGCGGGAGTTATAATGAGCAGTTCTTC. Translating it yields CASRTSGSYNEQFF.

The rearrangement uses TRBV5-1 and TRBJ2-2; perhaps TRBD2 as D (5 bases). Germline CDR1 SGHRS, CDR2 YFSETQ. Trimming shortened V by 1 base and J by 7 bases, and 14 bases separated the two germline ends. The CDR3 covers 15 residues. In nucleotides, the CDR3 is TGCGCCAGCAGCTTGCGTGTCAATGCGGGCGGGGAGCTGTTTTTT. Its protein is CASSLRVNAGGELFF.

The chain employs TRBV11-1 and TRBJ2-2; TRBD1 agrees at 7 bases. The CDR3 has 16 amino acids. Germline CDR1 reads SGHAT; CDR2 reads FQDESV (reference sequence). J gave up 4 bases and V 5 bases, and 10 bases lay outside the gene matches. The CDR3 DNA is TGTGCCAGCAGCCCTATTGGCAGGGGGAGCACCGGGGAGCTGTTTTTT. Encoded protein: CASSPIGRGSTGELFF.

The chain is built from TRBV5-8 and TRBJ1-2; TRBD1 agrees at 7 bases. V dropped 0 bases and J dropped 8; count of bases not matched to a gene: 4. The CDR3 is 13 residues long. Germline V lookup: CDR1 SGHTS, CDR2 YDEGEE. CDR3 in amino acids: CASSLGQGRGYTF. CDR3 DNA: TGTGCCAGCAGCTTGGGACAGGGCCGAGGCTACACCTTC.

The table lists this clone with a few counts. CDR3 bases: TGTGCCAGCAGGGGCAGGGGTGGCGGCAATCAGCCCCAGCATTTT. Translation gives CASRGRGGGNQPQHF. The chain recombines TRBV6-1 with TRBJ1-5; D possibly corresponds to TRBD1 (6 bases). The CDR3 consists of 15 residues. Per the germline V gene, CDR1 is MNHNS and CDR2 is SASEGT. V was trimmed by 6 bases and J by 2 bases, leaving 14 bases between them.

CDR3 sequence (DNA): TGTGCCAGCAGCTTAGAAGGTCTCCCCTCTGGAAACACCATATATTTT. Translating it yields CASSLEGLPSGNTIYF. The gene calls are TRBV7-9 and TRBJ1-3; unclear D gene. The CDR3 has 16 residues. Deletions cut 1 base from V and 0 bases from J, with 10 bases between. The germline V gene encodes CDR1 SEHNR and CDR2 FQNEAQ (reference sequence).

The chain carries TRBV7-7 and TRBJ2-2; possible D gene TRBD2, 5 bases. The CDR3 length is 15 residues. The V end was cut by 3 bases, the J end by 6 bases, with 14 bases between. Germline-derived CDR1 and CDR2 are SSHAT and FNYEAQ (reference sequence). The CDR3 bases are TGTGCCAGCAGCTTTGTGGGAGTAGGTGCCGGGGAGCTGTTTTTT. It specifies CASSFVGVGAGELFF.

The J gene is TRBJ1-3, the V gene TRBV5-1; D possibly corresponds to TRBD1 (5 bases). The germline V gene has CDR1 SGHRS and CDR2 YFSETQ. The CDR3 consists of 16 residues. V dropped 1 base and J dropped 2 bases, with 13 bases sitting between them. The CDR3: CASSLSGTGPGNTIYF. In DNA form, the CDR3 reads TGCGCCAGCAGCTTGAGCGGGACCGGCCCTGGAAACACCATATATTTT.

The chain joins TRBV27 to TRBJ1-1, with a tentative D call TRBD1 (5 bases). Germline loops: CDR1 MNHEY, CDR2 SMNVEV (reference sequence). V was pared by 5 bases and J by 3 bases, with 16 bases between. The CDR3 sequence is 15 residues long. The CDR3 reads CASSPLRGSYTEAFF. The DNA of the CDR3 is TGTGCCAGCAGTCCCTTGAGGGGATCATACACTGAAGCTTTCTTT.

The chain is built from TRBV2 and TRBJ2-3; TRBD1 matches 7 bases. The junction had 15 bases not matched to a gene; V was cut back by 4 bases and J by 2 bases. CDR1 and CDR2 (germline): SNHLY, FYNNEI. This CDR3 region has 18 residues. CDR3 nucleotide sequence: TGTGCCAGCAGTGGGAGACAGGGTGGTCCCCGATCCACAGATACGCAGTATTTT. Protein sequence: CASSGRQGGPRSTDTQYF.

This rearrangement joins TRBV19 to TRBJ2-2; D is tentatively TRBD1 or TRBD2 (6 bases each). Germline values: CDR1 LNHDA, CDR2 SQIVND (reference sequence). This CDR3 spans 15 amino acids. V gave up 8 bases and J gave up 5 bases, with 18 bases separating them. The CDR3 DNA follows: TGTGCCAGTCGCGGGACATTTCCCCGAACCGGGGAGCTGTTTTTT. The encoded protein is CASRGTFPRTGELFF. Together with reference TRBV19 and TRBJ2-2, the CDR3 gives the full variable domain: DGGITQSPKYLFRKEGQNVTLSCEQNLNHDAMYWYRQDPGQGLRLIYYSQIVNDFQKGDIAEGYSVSREKKESFPLTVTSAQKNPTAFYLCASRGTFPRTGELFFGEGSRLTVL.

The rearrangement uses TRBV1 and TRBJ1-1; the table's D call, TRBD1, was not checked against the DNA. TRBV1 is annotated as a pseudogene. This CDR3 contains 12 residues. Here the CDR3 reads CTSSPQGREAFF. CDR3 bases: TGCACCAGCAGTCCACAGGGCCGTGAAGCTTTCTTT.

This clone was seen a handful of times. The gene calls are TRBV28 and TRBJ2-7; D is perhaps TRBD1 (6 bases). V was clipped by 2 bases and J by 9 bases, with 11 bases between them. CDR3 length: 12 amino acids. CDR1 and CDR2 (germline): MDHEN, SYDVKM. The CDR3 sequence: CASSLTGSGQYF. The CDR3 nucleotides read TGTGCCAGCAGTTTAACAGGGTCCGGGCAGTACTTC.

This chain uses TRBV18 with TRBJ2-5; no firm D call. The length of the CDR3 is 15 residues. Germline CDR1 KGHSH, CDR2 LQKENI. V gave up 0 bases and J gave up 0 bases, with 8 bases separating them. CDR3 residues: CASSPPGQYQETQYF. DNA for the CDR3: TGTGCCAGCTCACCACCCGGGCAGTACCAAGAGACCCAGTACTTC. The full variable domain, with the rest looked up from reference TRBV18 and TRBJ2-5, is NAGVMQNPRHLVRRRGQEARLRCSPMKGHSHVYWYRQLPEEGLKFMVYLQKENIIDESGMPKERFSAEFPKEGPSILRIQQVVRGDSAAYFCASSPPGQYQETQYFGPGTRLLVL.

The chain is built from TRBV14 and TRBJ2-4; a possible D gene is TRBD2 (6 bases). The germline V gene has CDR1 SGHDN and CDR2 FVKESK. Deletions cut 1 base from V and 5 bases from J, with 15 bases between. The CDR3 is made up of 16 amino acids. The CDR3 spells CASSQGGSGGQNIQYF. The CDR3 DNA reads TGTGCCAGCAGCCAAGGGGGTAGCGGAGGGCAAAACATTCAGTACTTC.